Detailed here is one T cell receptor (beta chain). This entry is derived from a study of blood T cells in healthy people across ages. Combining a sample-barcoded 5' primer with a J-beta primer mix, a second PCR ran for 7 to 11 cycles. TCRdb re-called the 5' RACE reads with MiXCR, one entry per CDR3 protein. The sample has about 1.8 million distinct CDR3 sequences; approximately 50% are singletons. CDR1 and CDR2 from the germline V gene are MNHEY and SVGAGI. The trim removed 6 bases at V and 10 bases at J, leaving 11 bases unmatched. CDR3 length equals 15 residues. The sequencing sample was made of blood. This receptor was identified in a woman aged 40 to 50 in good health. The chain is built from TRBV6-5 and TRBJ1-6; 8 nucleotides align to TRBD1. The CDR3, as DNA: TGTGCCAGCAGAGGGACTGGACAGGGAGGATCACCCCTCCACTTT. As protein: CASRGTGQGGSPLHF.